This entry describes one TCR beta chain. This sample was taken from a study of T cells expressing NK-cell markers. Germline CDR1 is SNHLY and CDR2 is FYNNEI. The CDR3 runs 17 residues. TCRdb reprocessed the 5' RACE reads and stores each CDR3 protein as one record, lacking DNA. The listing records 300,000 to 500,000 distinct CDR3 sequences. This chain uses TRBV2 with TRBJ2-1; the TCRdb D gene call, TRBD2, has no DNA to confirm it. The source of this sequence is a woman between 45 and 65 years old in good health. The material sequenced was blood T cells: a sorted CD56 or NKG2C T cell subset, CD4+ or CD8+ T cells, or bulk PBMC T cells (not recorded which). The CDR3 loop is CASSEADQITSYNEQFF.